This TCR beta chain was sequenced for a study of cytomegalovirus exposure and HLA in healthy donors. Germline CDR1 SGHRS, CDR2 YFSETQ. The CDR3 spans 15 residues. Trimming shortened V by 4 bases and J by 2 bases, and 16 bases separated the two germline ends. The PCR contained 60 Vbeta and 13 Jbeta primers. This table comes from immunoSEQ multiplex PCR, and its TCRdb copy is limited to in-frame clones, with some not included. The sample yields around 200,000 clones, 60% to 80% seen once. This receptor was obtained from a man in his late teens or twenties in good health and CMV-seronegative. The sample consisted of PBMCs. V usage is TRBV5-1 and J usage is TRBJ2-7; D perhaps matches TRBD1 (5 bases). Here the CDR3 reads CASSQGSGRTYEQYF. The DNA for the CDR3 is TGCGCCAGCAGCCAAGGGTCAGGGCGGACCTACGAGCAGTACTTC.